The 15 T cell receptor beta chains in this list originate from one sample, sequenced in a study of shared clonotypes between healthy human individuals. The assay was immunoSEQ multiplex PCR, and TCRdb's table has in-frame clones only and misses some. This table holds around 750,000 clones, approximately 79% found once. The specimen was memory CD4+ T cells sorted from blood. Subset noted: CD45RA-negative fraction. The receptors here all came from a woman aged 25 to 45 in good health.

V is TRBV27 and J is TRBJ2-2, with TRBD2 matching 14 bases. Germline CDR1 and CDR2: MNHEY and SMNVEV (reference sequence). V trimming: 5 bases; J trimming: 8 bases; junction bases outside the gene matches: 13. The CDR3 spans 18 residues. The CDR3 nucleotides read TGTGCCAGCAGTCCCGGACTAGCGGGAGGCCCCAGCCCGGGGGAGCTGTTTTTT. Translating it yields CASSPGLAGGPSPGELFF.

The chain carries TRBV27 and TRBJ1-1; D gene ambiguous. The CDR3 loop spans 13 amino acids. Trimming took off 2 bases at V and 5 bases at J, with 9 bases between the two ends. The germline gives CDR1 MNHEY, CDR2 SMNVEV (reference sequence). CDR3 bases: TGTGCCAGCAGTTTAGAGTTGTTTACTGAAGCTTTCTTT. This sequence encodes CASSLELFTEAFF.

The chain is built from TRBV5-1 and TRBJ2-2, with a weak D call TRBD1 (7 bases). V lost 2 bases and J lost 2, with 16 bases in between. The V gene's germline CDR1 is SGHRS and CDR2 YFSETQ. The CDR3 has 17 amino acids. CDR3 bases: TGCGCCAGCAGCTTCCCAGGAGGGACAGAAAACACCGGGGAGCTGTTTTTT. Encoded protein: CASSFPGGTENTGELFF.

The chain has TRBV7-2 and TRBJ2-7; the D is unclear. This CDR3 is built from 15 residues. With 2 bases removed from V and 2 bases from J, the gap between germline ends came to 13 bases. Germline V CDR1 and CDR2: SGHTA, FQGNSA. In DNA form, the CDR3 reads TGTGCCAGCAGCTTAATGACTGGCTTGACCTACGAGCAGTACTTC. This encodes CASSLMTGLTYEQYF.

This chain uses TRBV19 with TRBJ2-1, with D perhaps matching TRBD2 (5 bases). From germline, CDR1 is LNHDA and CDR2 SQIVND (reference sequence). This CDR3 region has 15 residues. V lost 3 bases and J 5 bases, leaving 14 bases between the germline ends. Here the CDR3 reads CASSISLLADNEQFF. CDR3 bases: TGTGCCAGTAGTATCTCCCTGCTAGCCGACAATGAGCAGTTCTTC.

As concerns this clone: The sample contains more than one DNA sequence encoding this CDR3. CDR3 bases: TGTGCCAGCAGTCTTTTCGGGGAGGCAGATACGCAGTATTTT. This gives the protein CASSLFGEADTQYF. The chain recombines TRBV27 with TRBJ2-3, with a weak D call TRBD2 (6 bases). The germline V and J ends were trimmed by 5 bases and 4 bases, with 13 bases remaining between them. Germline CDR1 MNHEY, CDR2 SMNVEV (reference sequence). The CDR3 is 14 amino acids.

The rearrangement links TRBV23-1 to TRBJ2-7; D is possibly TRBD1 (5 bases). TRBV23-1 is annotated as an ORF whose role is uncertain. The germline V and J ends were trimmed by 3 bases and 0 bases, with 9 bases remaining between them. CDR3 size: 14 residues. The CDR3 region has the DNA TGCGCCAGCAGTCATGACAGTTCCTCCTACGAGCAGTACTTC. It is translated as CASSHDSSSYEQYF.

CDR3 amino acids: CAARPVFGNTEAFF. For the CDR3, the DNA is TGTGCAGCACGCCCGGTTTTCGGGAACACTGAAGCTTTCTTT. This chain uses TRBV27 with TRBJ1-1; D ambiguous. Germline CDR1 and CDR2: MNHEY and SMNVEV (reference sequence). The CDR3 runs to 14 residues.

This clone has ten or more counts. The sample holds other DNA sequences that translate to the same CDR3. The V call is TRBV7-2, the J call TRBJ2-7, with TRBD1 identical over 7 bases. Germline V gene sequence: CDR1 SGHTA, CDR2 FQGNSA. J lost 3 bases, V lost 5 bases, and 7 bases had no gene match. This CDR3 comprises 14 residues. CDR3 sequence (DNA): TGTGCCAGCAGCGCCCGGGACAGTTACTACGAGCAGTACTTC. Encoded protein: CASSARDSYYEQYF.

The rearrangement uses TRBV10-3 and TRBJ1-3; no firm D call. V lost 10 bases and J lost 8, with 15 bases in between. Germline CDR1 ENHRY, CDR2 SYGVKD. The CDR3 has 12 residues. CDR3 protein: CATRTDGDTIYF. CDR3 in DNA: TGTGCCACCAGGACCGATGGGGACACCATATATTTT.

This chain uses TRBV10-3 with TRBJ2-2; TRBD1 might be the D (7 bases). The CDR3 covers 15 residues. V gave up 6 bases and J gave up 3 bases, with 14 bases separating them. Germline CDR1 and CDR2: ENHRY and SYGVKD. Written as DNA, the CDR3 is TGTGCCATCAGCCTTCAGGGGGGCTACACCGGGGAGCTGTTTTTT. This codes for CAISLQGGYTGELFF.

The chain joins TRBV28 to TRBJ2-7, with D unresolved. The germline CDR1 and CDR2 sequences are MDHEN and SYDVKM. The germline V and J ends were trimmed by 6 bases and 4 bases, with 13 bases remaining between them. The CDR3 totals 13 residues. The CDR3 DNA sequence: TGTGCCAGCAGCCCGCCGCCTTTATACGAGCAGTACTTC. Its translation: CASSPPPLYEQYF.

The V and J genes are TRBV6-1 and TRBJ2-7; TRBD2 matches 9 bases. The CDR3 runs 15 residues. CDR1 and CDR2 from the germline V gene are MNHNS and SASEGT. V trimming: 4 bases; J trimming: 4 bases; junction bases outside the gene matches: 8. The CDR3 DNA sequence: TGTGCCAGCAGTGGGCCTCGCGGGAGGGAGTACGAGCAGTACTTC. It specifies CASSGPRGREYEQYF.

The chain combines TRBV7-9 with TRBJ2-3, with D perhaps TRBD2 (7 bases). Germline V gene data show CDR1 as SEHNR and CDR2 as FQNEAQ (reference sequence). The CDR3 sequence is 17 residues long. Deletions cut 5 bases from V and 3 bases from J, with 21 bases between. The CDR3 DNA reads TGTGCCAGCAGCCCCAGGGGCGGGAGTGGAGGGACAGATACGCAGTATTTT. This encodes CASSPRGGSGGTDTQYF.

The CDR3, as DNA: TGTGCCAGCAGCGTAGCGGGAGCCGTGCAGAATGAGCAGTTCTTC. Residues: CASSVAGAVQNEQFF. V gene TRBV9 combines with J gene TRBJ2-1, with a possible D match to TRBD2 (6 bases). This CDR3 has 15 residues. Germline V lookup: CDR1 SGDLS, CDR2 YYNGEE. Trimming left V 0 bases short and J 7 bases short, with 14 bases between.